This T cell receptor (beta chain) comes out of a study of beta chain features in type 1 diabetes. Broader study findings: There was a moderate but significant shortening of TCRB CDR3s in all four CD4+ subsets of Type 1 diabetes patients. Researchers reported that naive, central memory and Treg TCRB repertoires appeared more similar in patients than in healthy donors. The analysis here could not establish whether HLA type shapes TCRB rearrangement. A pattern of fewer insertions and more deletions at VDJ junctions was seen in type 1 diabetes patients.

Of note for this clone: Its matching antigen is unknown.

All of the isolated RNA was reverse transcribed, so expressed TCRB transcripts were sequenced. Repertoires were generated with immunoSEQ multiplex PCR, while TCRdb's copy carries only in-frame clones and drops some. The sample holds 200,000 to 300,000 clones, approximately 10% seen once. This CDR3 spans 16 amino acids. The ends were cut back, 2 bases at V and 0 bases at J, with 11 bases in the middle. Germline V gene sequence: CDR1 SGHVS, CDR2 FQNEAQ. Sequencing was done on a sample of naive CD4+ T cells from blood. V and J are TRBV7-8 and TRBJ2-1; D perhaps matches TRBD1 (6 bases). This clonotype originated in a man aged 25 to 40 with type 1 diabetes. The CDR3 DNA is TGTGCCAGCAGCTTAAGGGGGTTCAGCTCCTACAATGAGCAGTTCTTC. This encodes CASSLRGFSSYNEQFF.